Listed below are T cell receptor beta chains from one sample, sequenced in a study of T cells in Graves' hyperthyroidism and ophthalmopathy. MiXCR, applied by TCRdb to the multiplex PCR reads, yields one record per CDR3 protein. This sample yields hundreds of thousands of distinct CDR3 sequences, of which roughly 40% are seen a single time; 8.9% belongs to the top ten. Sequences were obtained from blood. The receptors here all came from a man aged 18 to 35 with Graves' hyperthyroidism. CDR3s include the opening cysteine and the closing phenylalanine or tryptophan. D genes are given only for firm matches. Rows may omit the clone size; those that give it use once, few, many or a size class.

J gene,clone size,D gene,V gene,CDR3 protein,CDR3 DNA
TRBJ1-5,many,TRBD1,TRBV11-2,CASSATGARRQPQHF,TGTGCCAGCAGCGCCACAGGGGCCAGACGGCAGCCCCAGCATTTT
TRBJ1-5,few,-,TRBV28,CASSLGQRHQPQHF,TGTGCCAGCAGTTTAGGACAGCGCCATCAGCCCCAGCATTTT
TRBJ2-2,few,-,TRBV7-8,CASSQGLSGYTGELFF,TGTGCCAGCAGCCAAGGATTAAGCGGTTACACCGGGGAGCTGTTTTTT
TRBJ1-1,-,TRBD1,TRBV4-1,CASSRGQDSNTEAFF,TGCGCCAGCAGCCGCGGACAGGACTCCAACACTGAAGCTTTCTTT
TRBJ2-7,many,-,TRBV7-2,CASSLTREQYF,TGTGCCAGCAGCTTAACGAGGGAGCAGTACTTC
TRBJ2-7,few,-,TRBV7-2,CASSWSPSSYEQYF,TGTGCCAGCAGCTGGTCCCCGAGCTCCTACGAGCAGTACTTC
TRBJ2-5,few,-,TRBV20-1,CSARDPAGVGVQETQYF,TGCAGTGCTAGAGATCCTGCAGGGGTGGGGGTCCAAGAGACCCAGTACTTC
TRBJ1-2,-,TRBD1,TRBV25-1,CASSVPGQGALGYTF,TGTGCCAGCAGTGTTCCGGGACAGGGGGCGCTCGGCTACACCTTC
TRBJ1-2,many,-,TRBV12-3/TRBV12-4,CASSLRSSSYGYTF,TGTGCCAGCAGTTTGCGAAGCTCGAGCTATGGCTACACCTTC
TRBJ1-5,-,-,TRBV20-1,CSGGAAQELGNQPQHF,TGCAGTGGGGGAGCGGCCCAAGAGCTGGGCAATCAGCCCCAGCATTTT
TRBJ1-5,-,TRBD1,TRBV19,CASSKPDRGNRPQHF,TGTGCCAGTAGTAAACCTGACAGGGGAAATCGGCCCCAGCATTTT
TRBJ1-1,-,-,TRBV7-9,CASSGAGSGTEAFF,TGTGCCAGCAGCGGGGCGGGGAGCGGAACTGAAGCTTTCTTT
TRBJ1-5,-,-,TRBV5-6,CASSKGIPNQPQHF,TGTGCCAGCAGCAAAGGAATCCCCAATCAGCCCCAGCATTTT
TRBJ2-7,-,-,TRBV5-6,CASSWGGQYEQYF,TGTGCCAGCAGCTGGGGAGGTCAGTACGAGCAGTACTTC
TRBJ2-7,-,-,TRBV12-3/TRBV12-4,CASSLPAGVHEQYF,TGTGCCAGCAGTTTACCAGCAGGGGTCCACGAGCAGTACTTC
TRBJ2-5,-,TRBD2,TRBV24-1,CASSYSTSDQETQYF,TGTGCCAGCAGTTACTCCACTAGCGACCAAGAGACCCAGTACTTC
TRBJ1-1,once,TRBD1,TRBV25-1,CAGSRRQGQGNTEAFF,TGTGCCGGCAGCCGTCGACAGGGACAGGGGAACACTGAAGCTTTCTTT
TRBJ2-2,many,-,TRBV15,CATTGNTGELFF,TGTGCCACCACAGGAAATACCGGGGAGCTGTTTTTT
TRBJ2-1,-,TRBD2,TRBV7-3,CASSLGAGGPQFF,TGTGCCAGCAGCTTAGGGGCGGGGGGTCCGCAGTTCTTC
TRBJ2-5,-,TRBD1,TRBV9,CASSLGTGYQPQYF,TGTGCCAGCAGCCTTGGGACAGGGTATCAGCCCCAGTACTTC